This TCR beta chain came from a study of blood T cell repertoires in COVID-19. Study in general: Sites in the United States, Italy and Spain provided acute and convalescent COVID-19 samples. PBMCs, B-cell-depleted T cells, or T cells provided the cDNA or gDNA that made up the material.

As processed by the authors: Amplification from reference gene primers served as the basis for estimated nucleated cell counts. Sequencing was performed with immunoSEQ multiplex PCR; in TCRdb, only in-frame clones are kept and a portion is missing. Clone size and V and J calls were adopted from that table, with D and trimming inferred from the DNA. The data show 95,000 to 150,000 clones, around 86% seen once. The sequence derives from a middle-aged man with acute or convalescent COVID-19. The sequenced sample was peripheral blood.

CDR3: CASSDRQNYGYTF. The CDR3 DNA sequence: TGTGCCAGCAGCGATCGACAGAACTATGGCTACACCTTC. This sequence joins TRBV9 and TRBJ1-2, with a weak D call TRBD1 (5 bases). Germline loops: CDR1 SGDLS, CDR2 YYNGEE. V lost 3 bases and J lost 2, with 8 bases in between. This CDR3 contains 13 residues.